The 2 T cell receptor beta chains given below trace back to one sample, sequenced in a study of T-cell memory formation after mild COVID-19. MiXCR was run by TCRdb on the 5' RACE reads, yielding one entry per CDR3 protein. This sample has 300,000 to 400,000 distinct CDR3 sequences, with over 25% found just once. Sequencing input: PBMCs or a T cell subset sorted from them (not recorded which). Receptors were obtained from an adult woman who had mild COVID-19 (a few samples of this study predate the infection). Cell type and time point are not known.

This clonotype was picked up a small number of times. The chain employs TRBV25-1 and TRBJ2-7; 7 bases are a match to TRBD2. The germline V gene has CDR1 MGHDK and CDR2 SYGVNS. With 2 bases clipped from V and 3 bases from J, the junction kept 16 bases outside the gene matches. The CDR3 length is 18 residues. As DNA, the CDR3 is TGTGCCAGCAGTGAAGAATCCGGTATACTCCAGCGGGGCTACGAGCAGTACTTC. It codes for CASSEESGILQRGYEQYF.

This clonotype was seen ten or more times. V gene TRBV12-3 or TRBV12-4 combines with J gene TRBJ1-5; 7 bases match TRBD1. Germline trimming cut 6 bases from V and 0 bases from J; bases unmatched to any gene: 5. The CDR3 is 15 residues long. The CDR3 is CASSRTGDSNQPQHF. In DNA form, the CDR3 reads TGTGCCAGCAGCCGGACAGGAGATAGCAATCAGCCCCAGCATTTT.